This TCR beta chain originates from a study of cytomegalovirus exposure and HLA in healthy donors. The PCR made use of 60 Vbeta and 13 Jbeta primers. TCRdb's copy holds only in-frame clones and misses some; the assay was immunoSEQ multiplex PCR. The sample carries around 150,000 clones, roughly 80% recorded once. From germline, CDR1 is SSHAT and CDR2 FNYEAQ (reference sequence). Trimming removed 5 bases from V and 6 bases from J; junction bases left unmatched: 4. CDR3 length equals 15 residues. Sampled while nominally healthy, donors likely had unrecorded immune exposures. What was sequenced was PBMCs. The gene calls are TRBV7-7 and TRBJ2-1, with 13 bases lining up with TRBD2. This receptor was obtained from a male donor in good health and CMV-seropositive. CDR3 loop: CASSDGTSGINEQFF. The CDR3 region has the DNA TGTGCCAGCAGCGACGGGACTAGCGGGATCAATGAGCAGTTCTTC.